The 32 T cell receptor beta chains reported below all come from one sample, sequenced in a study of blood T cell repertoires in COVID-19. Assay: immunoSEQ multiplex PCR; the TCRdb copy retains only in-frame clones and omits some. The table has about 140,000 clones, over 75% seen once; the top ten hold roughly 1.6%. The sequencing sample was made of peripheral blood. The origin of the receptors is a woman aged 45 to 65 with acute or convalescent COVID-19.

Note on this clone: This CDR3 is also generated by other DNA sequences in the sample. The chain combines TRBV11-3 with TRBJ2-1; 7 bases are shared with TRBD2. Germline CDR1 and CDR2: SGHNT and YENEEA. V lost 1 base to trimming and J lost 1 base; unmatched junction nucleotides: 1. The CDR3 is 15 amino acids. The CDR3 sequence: CASSLGAGSYNEQFF. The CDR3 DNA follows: TGTGCCAGCAGCTTAGGAGCGGGGTCCTACAATGAGCAGTTCTTC.

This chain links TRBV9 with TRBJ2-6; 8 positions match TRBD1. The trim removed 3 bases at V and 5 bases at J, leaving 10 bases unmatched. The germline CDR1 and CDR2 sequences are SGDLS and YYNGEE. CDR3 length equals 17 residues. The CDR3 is CASSAKGQAERANVLTF. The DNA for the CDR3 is TGTGCCAGCAGCGCCAAGGGACAGGCCGAAAGGGCCAACGTCCTGACTTTC.

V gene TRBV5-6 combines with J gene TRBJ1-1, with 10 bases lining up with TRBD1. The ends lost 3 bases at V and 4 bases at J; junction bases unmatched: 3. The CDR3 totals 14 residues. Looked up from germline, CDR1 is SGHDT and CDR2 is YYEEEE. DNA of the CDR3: TGTGCCAGCAGCTGGGGACAGGGGAGCACTGAAGCTTTCTTT. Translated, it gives CASSWGQGSTEAFF.

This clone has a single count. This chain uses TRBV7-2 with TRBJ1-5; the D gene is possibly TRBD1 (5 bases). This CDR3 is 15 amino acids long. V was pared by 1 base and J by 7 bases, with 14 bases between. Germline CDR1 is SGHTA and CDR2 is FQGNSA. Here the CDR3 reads CASSLGAGLGQPQHF. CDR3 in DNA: TGTGCCAGCAGCTTAGGGGCGGGGCTGGGACAGCCCCAGCATTTT.

This CDR3 reads CSVGGRGYTGELFF. The CDR3 bases are TGCAGCGTTGGGGGTAGAGGGTACACCGGGGAGCTGTTTTTT. The chain employs TRBV29-1 and TRBJ2-2; a possible D gene is TRBD2 (5 bases). The CDR3 length is 14 residues. V shed 4 bases and J shed 3 bases, with 12 bases lying between them. Germline assignment: CDR1 SQVTM and CDR2 ANQGSEA.

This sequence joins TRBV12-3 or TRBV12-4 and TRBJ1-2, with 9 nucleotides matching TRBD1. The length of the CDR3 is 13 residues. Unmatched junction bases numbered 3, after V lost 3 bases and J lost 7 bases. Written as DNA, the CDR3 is TGTGCCAGCAGTTTTGGGGACAGGGCTGGCTACACCTTC. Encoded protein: CASSFGDRAGYTF.

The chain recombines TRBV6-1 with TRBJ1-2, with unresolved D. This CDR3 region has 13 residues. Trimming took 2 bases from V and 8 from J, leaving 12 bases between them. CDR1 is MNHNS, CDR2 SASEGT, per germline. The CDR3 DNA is TGTGCCAGCAGTGAATCCAACGGAGGGGGCTACACCTTC. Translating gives CASSESNGGGYTF.

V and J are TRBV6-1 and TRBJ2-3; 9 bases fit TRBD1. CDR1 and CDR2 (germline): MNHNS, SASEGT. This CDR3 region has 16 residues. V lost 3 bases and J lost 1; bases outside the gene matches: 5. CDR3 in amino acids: CASSEGQGQGTDTQYF. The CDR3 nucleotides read TGTGCCAGCAGTGAGGGACAGGGTCAGGGCACAGATACGCAGTATTTT.

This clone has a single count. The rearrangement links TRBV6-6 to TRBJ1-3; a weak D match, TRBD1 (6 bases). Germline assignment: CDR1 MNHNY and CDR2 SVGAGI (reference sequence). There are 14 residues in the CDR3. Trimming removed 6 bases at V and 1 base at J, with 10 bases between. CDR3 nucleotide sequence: TGTGCCAGCAGCCAAGGGGGATCTGGAAACACCATATATTTT. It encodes CASSQGGSGNTIYF.

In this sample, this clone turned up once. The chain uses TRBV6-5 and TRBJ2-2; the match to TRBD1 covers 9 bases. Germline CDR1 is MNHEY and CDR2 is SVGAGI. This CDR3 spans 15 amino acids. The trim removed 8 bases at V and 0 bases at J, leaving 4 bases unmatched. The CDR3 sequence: CASHTGGANTGELFF. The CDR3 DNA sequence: TGTGCCAGCCATACAGGGGGCGCGAACACCGGGGAGCTGTTTTTT.

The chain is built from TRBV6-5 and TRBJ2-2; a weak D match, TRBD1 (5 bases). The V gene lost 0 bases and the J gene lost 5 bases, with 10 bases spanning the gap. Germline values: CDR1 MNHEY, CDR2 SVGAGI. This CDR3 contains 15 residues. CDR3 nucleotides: TGTGCCAGCAGTTACTCGGCCAGGGTAACCGGGGAGCTGTTTTTT. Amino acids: CASSYSARVTGELFF.

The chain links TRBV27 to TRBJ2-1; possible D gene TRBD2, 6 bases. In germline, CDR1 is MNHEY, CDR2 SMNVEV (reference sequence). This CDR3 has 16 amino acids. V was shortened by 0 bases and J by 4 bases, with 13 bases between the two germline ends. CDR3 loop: CASSLSPGRFYNEQFF. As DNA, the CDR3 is TGTGCCAGCAGTTTATCACCCGGGAGATTTTACAATGAGCAGTTCTTC.

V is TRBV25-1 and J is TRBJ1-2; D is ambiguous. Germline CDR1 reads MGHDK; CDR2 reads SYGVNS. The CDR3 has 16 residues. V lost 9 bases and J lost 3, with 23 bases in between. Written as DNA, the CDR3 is TGTGCCAGGCTCCCAGTAGTGCCCCCGCGGCACTATGGCTACACCTTC. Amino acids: CARLPVVPPRHYGYTF.

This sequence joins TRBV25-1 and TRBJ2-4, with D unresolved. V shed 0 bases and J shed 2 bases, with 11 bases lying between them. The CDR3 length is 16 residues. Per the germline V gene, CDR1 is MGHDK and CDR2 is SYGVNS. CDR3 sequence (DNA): TGTGCCAGCAGTGAATACCCCTCGGGTACCAAAAACATTCAGTACTTC. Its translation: CASSEYPSGTKNIQYF.

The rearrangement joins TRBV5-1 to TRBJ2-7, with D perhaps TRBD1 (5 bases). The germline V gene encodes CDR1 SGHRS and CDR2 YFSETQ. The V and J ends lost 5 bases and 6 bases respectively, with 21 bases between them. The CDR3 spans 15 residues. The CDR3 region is CASRIQGNSQGEQYF. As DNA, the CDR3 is TGCGCCAGCAGGATTCAGGGAAATTCACAAGGCGAGCAGTACTTC.

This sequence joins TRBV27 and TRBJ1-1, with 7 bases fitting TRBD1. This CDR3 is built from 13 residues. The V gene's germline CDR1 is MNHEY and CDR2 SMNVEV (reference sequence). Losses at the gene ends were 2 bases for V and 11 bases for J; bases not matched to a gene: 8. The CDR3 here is CASSLDTGVHAFF. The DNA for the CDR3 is TGTGCCAGCAGTTTAGACACAGGGGTTCATGCTTTCTTT.

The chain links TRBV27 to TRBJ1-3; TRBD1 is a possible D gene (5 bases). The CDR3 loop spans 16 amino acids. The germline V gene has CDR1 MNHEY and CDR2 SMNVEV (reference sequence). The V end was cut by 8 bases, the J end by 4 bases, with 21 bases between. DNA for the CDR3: TGTGCCAGCTCGAGGACACACCCTTTGCTGGGAAACACCATATATTTT. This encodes CASSRTHPLLGNTIYF.

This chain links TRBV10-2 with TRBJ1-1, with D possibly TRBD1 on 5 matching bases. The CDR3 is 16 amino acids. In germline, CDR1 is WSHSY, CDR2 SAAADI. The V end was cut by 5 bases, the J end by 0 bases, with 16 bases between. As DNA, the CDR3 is TGCGCCAGCAGTTTTCTCCGATCGGGGGTGAACACTGAAGCTTTCTTT. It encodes CASSFLRSGVNTEAFF.

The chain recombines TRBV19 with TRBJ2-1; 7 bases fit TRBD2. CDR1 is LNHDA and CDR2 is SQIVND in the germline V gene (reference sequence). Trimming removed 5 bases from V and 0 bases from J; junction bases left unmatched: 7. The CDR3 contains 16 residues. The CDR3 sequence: CASSVPAGDSYNEQFF. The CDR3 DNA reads TGTGCCAGTAGTGTTCCCGCGGGAGACTCCTACAATGAGCAGTTCTTC.

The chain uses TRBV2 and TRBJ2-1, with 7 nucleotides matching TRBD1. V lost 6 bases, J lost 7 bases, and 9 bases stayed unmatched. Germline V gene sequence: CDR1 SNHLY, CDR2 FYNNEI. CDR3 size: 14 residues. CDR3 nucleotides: TGTGCCAGCAGAGGGACAGCTACGGGGAATGAGCAGTTCTTC. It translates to CASRGTATGNEQFF.

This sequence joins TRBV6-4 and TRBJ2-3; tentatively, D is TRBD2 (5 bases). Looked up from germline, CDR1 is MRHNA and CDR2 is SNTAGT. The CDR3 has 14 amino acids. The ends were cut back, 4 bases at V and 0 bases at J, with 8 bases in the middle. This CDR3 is CASSASRSTDTQYF. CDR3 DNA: TGTGCCAGCAGTGCTAGCAGAAGCACAGATACGCAGTATTTT.

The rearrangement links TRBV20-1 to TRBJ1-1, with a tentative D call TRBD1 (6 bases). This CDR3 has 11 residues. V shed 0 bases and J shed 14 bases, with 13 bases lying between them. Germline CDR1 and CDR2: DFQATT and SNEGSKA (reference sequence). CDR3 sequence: CSARDITGNFF. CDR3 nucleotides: TGCAGTGCTAGAGATATAACAGGGAACTTCTTT.

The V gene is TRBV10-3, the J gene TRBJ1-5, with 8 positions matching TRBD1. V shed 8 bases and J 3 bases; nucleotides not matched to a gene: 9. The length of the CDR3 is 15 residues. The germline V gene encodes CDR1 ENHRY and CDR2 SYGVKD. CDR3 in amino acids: CAIGEQGDSNQPQHF. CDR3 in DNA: TGTGCCATCGGGGAACAGGGGGACTCCAATCAGCCCCAGCATTTT.

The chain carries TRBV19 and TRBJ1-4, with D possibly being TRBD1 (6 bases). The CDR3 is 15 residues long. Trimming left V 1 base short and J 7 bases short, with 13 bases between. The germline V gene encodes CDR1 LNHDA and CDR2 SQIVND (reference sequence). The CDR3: CASSIATGIGEKLFF. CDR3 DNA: TGTGCCAGTAGTATAGCTACAGGGATCGGTGAAAAACTGTTTTTT.

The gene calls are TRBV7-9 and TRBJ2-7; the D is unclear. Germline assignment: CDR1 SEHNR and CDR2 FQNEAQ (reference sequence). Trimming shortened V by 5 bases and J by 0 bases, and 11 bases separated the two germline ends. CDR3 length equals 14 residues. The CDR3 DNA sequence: TGTGCCAGCAGCCTACAAACAGTCTCCTACGAGCAGTACTTC. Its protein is CASSLQTVSYEQYF.

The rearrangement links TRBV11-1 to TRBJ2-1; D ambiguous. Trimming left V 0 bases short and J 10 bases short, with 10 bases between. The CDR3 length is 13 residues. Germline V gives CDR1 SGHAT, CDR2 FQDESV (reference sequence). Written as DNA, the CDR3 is TGTGCCAGCAGCTTAGCGCGGCGTCTCGAGCAGTTCTTC. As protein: CASSLARRLEQFF. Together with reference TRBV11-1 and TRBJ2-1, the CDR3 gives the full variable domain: EAEVAQSPRYKITEKSQAVAFWCDPISGHATLYWYRQILGQGPELLVQFQDESVVDDSQLPKDRFSAERLKGVDSTLKIQPAELGDSAMYLCASSLARRLEQFFGPGTRLTVL.

In DNA form, the CDR3 reads TGTGCCAGCAGCTTGGAGGGTAGAGTAACTAATGAAAAACTGTTTTTT. It translates to CASSLEGRVTNEKLFF. The chain couples TRBV7-8 to TRBJ1-4; D not certain. The CDR3 is made up of 16 amino acids. The V gene lost 3 bases and the J gene lost 1 base, with 12 bases spanning the gap. Germline V gives CDR1 SGHVS, CDR2 FQNEAQ.

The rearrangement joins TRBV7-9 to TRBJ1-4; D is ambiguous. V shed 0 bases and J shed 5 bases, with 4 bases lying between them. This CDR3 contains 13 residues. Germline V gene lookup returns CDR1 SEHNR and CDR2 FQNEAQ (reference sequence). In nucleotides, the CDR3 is TGTGCCAGCAGCTTAGCCCTAAATGAAAAACTGTTTTTT. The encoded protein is CASSLALNEKLFF. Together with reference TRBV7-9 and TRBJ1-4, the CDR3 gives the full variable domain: DTGVSQNPRHKITKRGQNVTFRCDPISEHNRLYWYRQTLGQGPEFLTYFQNEAQLEKSRLLSDRFSAERPKGSFSTLEIQRTEQGDSAMYLCASSLALNEKLFFGSGTQLSVL.

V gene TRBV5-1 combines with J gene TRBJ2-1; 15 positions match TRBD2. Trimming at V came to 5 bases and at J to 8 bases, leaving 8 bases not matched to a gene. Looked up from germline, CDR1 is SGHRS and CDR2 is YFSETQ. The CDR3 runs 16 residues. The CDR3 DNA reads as TGCGCCAGCAGTGGACTAGCGGGAGGGCCTGGAGATGAGCAGTTCTTC. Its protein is CASSGLAGGPGDEQFF.

CDR3 amino acids: CASNRFPGQTYEQYF. The CDR3, as DNA: TGTGCCAGCAATCGATTCCCGGGACAGACCTACGAGCAGTACTTC. The chain recombines TRBV2 with TRBJ2-7, with 7 bases lining up with TRBD1. CDR1 is SNHLY, CDR2 FYNNEI, per germline. Trimming took 7 bases from V and 2 from J; bases not matched to a gene: 11. The CDR3 spans 15 residues.

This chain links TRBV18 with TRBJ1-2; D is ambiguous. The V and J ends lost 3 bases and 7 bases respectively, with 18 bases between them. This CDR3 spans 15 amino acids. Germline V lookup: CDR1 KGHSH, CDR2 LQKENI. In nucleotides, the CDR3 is TGTGCCAGCTCACCCCTTCTCGGGGAATCAGGTGGCTACACCTTC. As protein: CASSPLLGESGGYTF.

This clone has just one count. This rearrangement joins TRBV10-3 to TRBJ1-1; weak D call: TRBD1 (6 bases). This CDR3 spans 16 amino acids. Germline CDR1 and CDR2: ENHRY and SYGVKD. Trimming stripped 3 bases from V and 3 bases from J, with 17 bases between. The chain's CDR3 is CAISDEATGWDTEAFF. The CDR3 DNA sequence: TGTGCCATCAGTGACGAGGCAACAGGGTGGGACACTGAAGCTTTCTTT.